The 15 T cell receptor beta chains reported below all come from one sample, sequenced in a study of prognosis after radiotherapy for stage I lung cancer. Multiplex PCR in two rounds served to amplify TCR beta CDR3 from genomic DNA. Primers specific to each TRBV and TRBJ gene drove first-round PCR. TCRdb processed the multiplex PCR reads anew with MiXCR; each CDR3 protein has one entry. The data hold 25,000 to 35,000 distinct CDR3 sequences, with around two fifths observed a single time. Source: PBMCs, taken before or after stereotactic body radiation therapy (not recorded which). These receptors were taken from a donor at least 50 years old with non-small cell lung cancer.

This clonotype was observed many times. The chain couples TRBV28 to TRBJ1-5; a weak D match, TRBD1 (6 bases). This CDR3 has 16 amino acids. The ends were cut back, 7 bases at V and 1 base at J, with 17 bases in the middle. The V gene's germline CDR1 is MDHEN and CDR2 SYDVKM. CDR3 nucleotides: TGTGCCAGCATTGGATGGGGGGCCGGAAGCAATCAGCCCCAGCATTTT. Amino acids: CASIGWGAGSNQPQHF.

This clonotype has at least ten counts. The chain has TRBV6-4 and TRBJ1-2; possible D gene TRBD1, 6 bases. Germline V gene data show CDR1 as MRHNA and CDR2 as SNTAGT. The CDR3 is made up of 13 amino acids. The V end lost 4 bases, the J end lost 2 bases, and 8 bases lay between the germline ends. The CDR3 coding sequence is TGTGCCAGCAGTGTGGACAGAAACTATGGCTACACCTTC. Translating gives CASSVDRNYGYTF.

In this sample, this clonotype turned up many times. The gene calls are TRBV7-3 and TRBJ2-3, with 8 bases fitting TRBD2. The V gene end was trimmed by 5 bases and the J gene end by 3 bases; junction bases not matched to a gene: 7. The CDR3 covers 15 residues. Germline V gives CDR1 SGHTA, CDR2 FQGTGA. This CDR3 is CASSPGGARTDTQYF. The CDR3 nucleotides are TGTGCCAGCAGCCCGGGGGGGGCGAGGACAGATACGCAGTATTTT.

The chain has TRBV2 and TRBJ2-2; D uncertain. Germline lookup yields CDR1 SNHLY and CDR2 FYNNEI. Trimming pared 6 bases from V and 4 bases from J, leaving 15 bases between. CDR3 length equals 15 residues. The CDR3 DNA follows: TGTGCCAGCAGCGACCATGGCCAATCCACCGGGGAGCTGTTTTTT. Translating it yields CASSDHGQSTGELFF.

The chain carries TRBV7-9 and TRBJ2-5; D gene ambiguous. The CDR3 is made up of 14 amino acids. V was trimmed by 5 bases and J by 7 bases, leaving 17 bases between them. CDR1 is SEHNR, CDR2 FQNEAQ, per germline (reference sequence). The CDR3: CASSGVGTPGTQYF. CDR3 DNA: TGTGCCAGCAGCGGGGTGGGTACCCCAGGGACCCAGTACTTC.

Worth noting for this clonotype: A much larger clone lies one base from this, so it may be a read error. The conserved phenylalanine or tryptophan normally closing the CDR3 is absent here, so this likely arose from a read error. The chain joins TRBV6-1 to TRBJ2-2; TRBD2 aligns across 13 bases. The ends lost 6 bases at V and 2 bases at J; junction bases unmatched: 9. This CDR3 comprises 18 residues. Germline assignment: CDR1 MNHNS and CDR2 SASEGT. CDR3 sequence reads: CASRSGLAGAKNTGELFL. CDR3 DNA: TGTGCCAGCAGGTCCGGACTAGCGGGAGCCAAAAACACCGGGGAGCTGTTTCTT.

This clonotype was counted a single time. Sequence at one end of the junction differs from germline and may be a read error. The chain employs TRBV9 and TRBJ2-3; D is undetermined. The CDR3 consists of 16 residues. CDR1 and CDR2 (germline): SGDLS, YYNGEE. CDR3 region: CASSPPALLSTNTQYF. The CDR3 nucleotides are TGTGCCAGCAGCCCACCCGCACTTCTGAGCACAAATACGCAGTATTTT.

This chain connects TRBV7-9 to TRBJ1-5, with TRBD1 as a possible D gene (6 bases). Germline-derived CDR1 and CDR2 are SEHNR and FQNEAQ (reference sequence). V lost 2 bases and J 5 bases, leaving 7 bases between the germline ends. The CDR3 spans 13 residues. This chain's CDR3 is CASSLNRDQPQHF. CDR3 in DNA: TGTGCCAGCAGCTTAAACAGGGATCAGCCCCAGCATTTT.

In its sample, this clonotype was seen many times. This chain connects TRBV19 to TRBJ2-5; 8 bases line up with TRBD2. From germline, CDR1 is LNHDA and CDR2 SQIVND (reference sequence). The CDR3 has 14 residues. The V segment lost 6 bases and the J segment 4 bases; nucleotides outside the gene matches: 7. CDR3: CASRLTSVGETQYF. The CDR3 DNA is TGTGCCAGTAGACTGACTAGCGTGGGAGAGACCCAGTACTTC.

This clonotype was observed a single time. V is TRBV28 and J is TRBJ1-2; 8 positions match TRBD1. After removal of 6 bases from V and 1 base from J, the junction contained 4 bases not matched to a gene. Looked up from germline, CDR1 is MDHEN and CDR2 is SYDVKM. The CDR3 loop spans 14 amino acids. Here the CDR3 reads CASRGTGVNYGYTF. The CDR3 bases are TGTGCCAGCAGAGGGACAGGTGTTAACTATGGCTACACCTTC.

The gene calls are TRBV2 and TRBJ2-2; no clear D gene. The CDR3 has 13 amino acids. The germline gives CDR1 SNHLY, CDR2 FYNNEI. Trimming took 4 bases from V and 8 from J, leaving 11 bases between them. CDR3 amino acids: CASSVNRIGELFF. As DNA, the CDR3 is TGTGCCAGCAGTGTGAATCGGATTGGGGAGCTGTTTTTT.

In its sample, this clonotype is medium-sized. This rearrangement joins TRBV12-3 or TRBV12-4 to TRBJ2-1; 12 nucleotides line up with TRBD1. V shed 4 bases and J 5 bases; nucleotides not matched to a gene: 3. The CDR3 has 15 residues. The CDR3 here is CASSSGQGAHNEQFF. The CDR3 coding sequence is TGTGCCAGCAGTTCGGGACAGGGGGCCCACAATGAGCAGTTCTTC.

This clonotype has more than one count but fewer than ten. A far larger clone differs by one base, so this is likely a read error. The V gene is TRBV6-1, the J gene TRBJ2-7, with D perhaps TRBD1 (6 bases). Trimming left V 9 bases short and J 3 bases short, with 18 bases between. The CDR3 runs to 14 residues. Germline values: CDR1 MNHNS, CDR2 SASEGT. The CDR3 sequence: CARSWGTYHYEQYF. The CDR3 bases are TGTGCCAGAAGTTGGGGGACATACCACTACGAGCAGTACTTC.

This clonotype was counted many times. The chain links TRBV20-1 to TRBJ1-5; 7 bases line up with TRBD1. V trimming: 3 bases; J trimming: 2 bases; junction bases outside the gene matches: 10. This CDR3 contains 16 residues. Germline V CDR1 and CDR2: DFQATT, SNEGSKA (reference sequence). The CDR3 nucleotides read TGCAGTGCTAGGCGGGACAGACCCTTGGGCAATCAGCCCCAGCATTTT. The encoded protein is CSARRDRPLGNQPQHF.

Regarding this clonotype: The germline gene is not matched at one end of the junction; a read error may be the cause. The chain joins TRBV28 to TRBJ2-2, with D perhaps matching TRBD1 (5 bases). There are 15 residues in the CDR3. Germline values: CDR1 MDHEN, CDR2 SYDVKM. The CDR3 region is CASTLNLGHSWELFF. The CDR3 DNA sequence: TGTGCCAGCACTTTAAACCTAGGACATTCCTGGGAGCTGTTTTTT. Variable domain in full (rest from reference TRBV28 and TRBJ2-2): DVKVTQSSRYLVKRTGEKVFLECVQDMDHENMFWYRQDPGLGLRLIYFSYDVKMKEKGDIPEGYSVSREKKERFSLILESASTNQTSMYLCASTLNLGHSWELFFGEGSRLTVL.